This T cell receptor beta chain was sequenced in a study of T cell repertoires in cytomegalovirus infection. Study-wide context: An indication of both CMV infection and matching HLA type came from public TCR beta signatures. Regarding the study as a whole: The ex vivo response was dominated by HLA-C-restricted CMV-specific TCR beta clonotypes.

V lost 0 bases, J lost 7 bases, and 5 bases stayed unmatched. This CDR3 is built from 14 residues. Germline CDR1 reads DFQATT; CDR2 reads SNEGSKA (reference sequence). In regard to this clonotype: Its antigen is still unknown.

A single record per CDR3 protein comes from TCRdb applying MiXCR to the reads. In the table there are hundreds of thousands of distinct CDR3 sequences, 22% of which are singletons. The specimen sequenced was CD8+ T cells from PBMCs. This clonotype originated in a human donor in good health (CMV status not recorded). Some clones in this sample may be carry-over from other donors' samples. This chain uses TRBV20-1 with TRBJ2-2; 7 positions agree with TRBD2. CDR3 residues: CSARERGGGGELFF. The CDR3 DNA follows: TGCAGTGCTAGAGAACGCGGGGGAGGCGGGGAGCTGTTTTTT.